These 11 T cell receptor beta chains were sequenced from one sample in a study of human T cells and chemical hapten exposure. TCRdb redid the calling of the RACE reads with MiXCR, one entry per CDR3 protein. The profile shows just over 40,000 distinct CDR3 sequences, 3% to 4% of them singletons. Time point given: patch test 2, 6 weeks after DPC sensitization. The sample's treatment: therapeutic diphenylcyclopropenone sensitization with weekly scalp DPC. The sequencing here drew on whole blood, taken in connection with sensitization to the hapten diphenylcyclopropenone (DPC). Receptors were obtained from a man aged 35 to 55 with alopecia areata. Some clones in this sample may be carry-over from other donors' samples.

V usage is TRBV21-1 and J usage is TRBJ2-3. TRBV21-1 is a listed pseudogene. CDR3 length: 12 residues. In DNA, the CDR3 is TGTGCCAGCAGCAAAATCACAGATACGCAGTATTTT. It encodes CASSKITDTQYF.

This clonotype was seen at least ten times. The chain has TRBV6-5 and TRBJ1-4, with TRBD1 matching over 8 bases. This CDR3 has 14 amino acids. In germline, CDR1 is MNHEY, CDR2 SVGAGI. Losses at the gene ends were 2 bases for V and 8 bases for J; bases not matched to a gene: 4. As DNA, the CDR3 is TGTGCCAGCAGTTACGGGGCAGGGGGCGAAAAACTGTTTTTT. It specifies CASSYGAGGEKLFF.

This clonotype was recorded many times. The chain joins TRBV6-5 to TRBJ1-1; D possibly corresponds to TRBD1 (6 bases). The V gene's germline CDR1 is MNHEY and CDR2 SVGAGI. The germline V and J ends were trimmed by 5 bases and 2 bases, with 9 bases remaining between them. The CDR3 consists of 13 residues. The CDR3 DNA reads TGTGCCAGCAGTCGACAGGATAACACTGAAGCTTTCTTT. Translated: CASSRQDNTEAFF.

This clonotype was counted at least ten times. The chain recombines TRBV10-2 with TRBJ2-7, with unresolved D. CDR3 length equals 12 residues. In germline, CDR1 is WSHSY, CDR2 SAAADI. V was cut by 3 bases and J by 2 bases, with 5 bases left in between. The DNA of the CDR3 is TGCGCCAGCAGTGACTCGGCCTACGAGCAGTACTTC. Residues: CASSDSAYEQYF.

This clonotype was counted many times. V is TRBV7-2 and J is TRBJ2-1, with a possible D match to TRBD2 (5 bases). This CDR3 comprises 13 residues. Germline-derived CDR1 and CDR2 are SGHTA and FQGNSA. V dropped 6 bases and J dropped 5 bases, with 11 bases sitting between them. Written as DNA, the CDR3 is TGTGCCAGCAGTGCCACTAGGAACAATGAGCAGTTCTTC. It codes for CASSATRNNEQFF.

This clonotype was counted at least ten times. This chain uses TRBV11-1 with TRBJ2-5, with D tentatively TRBD2 (6 bases). The CDR3 spans 13 residues. Germline lookup yields CDR1 SGHAT and CDR2 FQDESV (reference sequence). The V end was cut by 5 bases, the J end by 5 bases, with 12 bases between. CDR3 sequence (DNA): TGTGCCAGCAGCCTTCTAGCGATGGAGACCCAGTACTTC. Protein sequence: CASSLLAMETQYF.

This clonotype appeared many times. The rearrangement links TRBV6-1 to TRBJ1-2, with 9 bases lining up with TRBD1. The ends lost 6 bases at V and 8 bases at J; junction bases unmatched: 13. Germline loops: CDR1 MNHNS, CDR2 SASEGT. The CDR3 contains 15 residues. In DNA form, the CDR3 reads TGTGCCAGCAGGGGAACCGCGGACAGGGGTGGCGGCTACACCTTC. Amino acid sequence: CASRGTADRGGGYTF.

This clonotype has ten or more counts. CDR3 amino acids: CSARVGDRGYEQYF. Written as DNA, the CDR3 is TGCAGTGCTAGAGTCGGGGACAGGGGCTACGAGCAGTACTTC. The chain employs TRBV20-1 and TRBJ2-7, with 10 bases identical to TRBD1. The CDR3 contains 14 residues. The V gene's germline CDR1 is DFQATT and CDR2 SNEGSKA (reference sequence). Losses at the gene ends were 1 base for V and 3 bases for J; bases not matched to a gene: 3.

This clonotype was seen at least ten times. The chain uses TRBV20-1 and TRBJ2-7; D gene unclear. From germline, CDR1 is DFQATT and CDR2 SNEGSKA (reference sequence). The length of the CDR3 is 13 residues. V was cut by 5 bases and J by 4 bases, with 15 bases left in between. This chain's CDR3 is CSARRHSSYEQYF. CDR3 nucleotide sequence: TGCAGTGCTCGTCGTCATAGTTCGTACGAGCAGTACTTC.

This clonotype was observed at least ten times. The chain recombines TRBV5-5 with TRBJ2-7; TRBD2 aligns across 7 bases. V lost 0 bases to trimming and J lost 4 bases; unmatched junction nucleotides: 7. Germline V gene data show CDR1 as SGHKS and CDR2 as YYEKEE (reference sequence). This CDR3 spans 15 amino acids. The CDR3, as DNA: TGTGCCAGCAGCTTGGAAGCGGGGATCGGATACGAGCAGTACTTC. Residues: CASSLEAGIGYEQYF. The full variable domain, rest sourced from reference TRBV5-5 and TRBJ2-7, is DAGVTQSPTHLIKTRGQQVTLRCSPISGHKSVSWYQQVLGQGPQFIFQYYEKEERGRGNFPDRFSARQFPNYSSELNVNALLLGDSALYLCASSLEAGIGYEQYFGPGTRLTVT.

V and J are TRBV10-3 and TRBJ1-1; D gene uncertain. V was pared by 0 bases and J by 1 base, with 18 bases between. CDR1 and CDR2 (germline): ENHRY, SYGVKD. The CDR3 loop spans 18 amino acids. CDR3 coding DNA: TGTGCCATCAGTGAGTCGGGCCCCATGGCGTTGGGGAACACTGAAGCTTTCTTT. Amino acid sequence: CAISESGPMALGNTEAFF.